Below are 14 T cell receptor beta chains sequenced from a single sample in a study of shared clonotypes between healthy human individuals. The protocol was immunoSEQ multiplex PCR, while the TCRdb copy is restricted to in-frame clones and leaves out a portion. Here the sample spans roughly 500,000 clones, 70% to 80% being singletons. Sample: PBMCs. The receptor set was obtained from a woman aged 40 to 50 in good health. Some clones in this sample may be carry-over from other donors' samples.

DNA for the CDR3: TGTGCCAGCAGCCAAGCGACAGGGGTGCCGCAGTATTTT. It translates to CASSQATGVPQYF. The gene calls are TRBV14 and TRBJ2-3, with 8 bases fitting TRBD1. J was trimmed by 10 bases and V by 1 base; bases with no gene match: 4. This CDR3 is built from 13 residues. Germline V CDR1 and CDR2: SGHDN, FVKESK.

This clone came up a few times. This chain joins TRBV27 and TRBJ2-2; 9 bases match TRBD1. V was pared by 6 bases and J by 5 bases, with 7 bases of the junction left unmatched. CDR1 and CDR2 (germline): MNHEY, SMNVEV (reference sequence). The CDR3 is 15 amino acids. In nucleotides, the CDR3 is TGTGCCAGCAGACCCGGACAGGGGTGGACCGGGGAGCTGTTTTTT. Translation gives CASRPGQGWTGELFF.

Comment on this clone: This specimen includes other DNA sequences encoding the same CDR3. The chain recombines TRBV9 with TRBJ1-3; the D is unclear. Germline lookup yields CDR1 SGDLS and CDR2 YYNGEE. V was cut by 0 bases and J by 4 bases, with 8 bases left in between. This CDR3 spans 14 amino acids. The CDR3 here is CASSVEGSGNTIYF. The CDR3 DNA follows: TGTGCCAGCAGCGTAGAGGGCTCGGGAAACACCATATATTTT.

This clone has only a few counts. CDR3 DNA sequence: TGTGCCAGCAGTTTGATAGGGCGATATGGCTACACCTTC. As protein: CASSLIGRYGYTF. The chain links TRBV28 to TRBJ1-2; D is ambiguous. V was pared by 3 bases and J by 5 bases, with 10 bases between. Germline-derived CDR1 and CDR2 are MDHEN and SYDVKM. The CDR3 extends over 13 amino acids.

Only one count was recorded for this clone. The CDR3 DNA follows: TGTGCCAGCAGCGTCGGCGGTGGGGCCGTCGGCACTGAAGCTTTCTTT. It is translated as CASSVGGGAVGTEAFF. This sequence joins TRBV5-6 and TRBJ1-1; a possible D gene is TRBD1 (5 bases). CDR3 size: 16 residues. CDR1 and CDR2 from the germline V gene are SGHDT and YYEEEE. Trimming took off 4 bases at V and 4 bases at J, with 20 bases between the two ends.

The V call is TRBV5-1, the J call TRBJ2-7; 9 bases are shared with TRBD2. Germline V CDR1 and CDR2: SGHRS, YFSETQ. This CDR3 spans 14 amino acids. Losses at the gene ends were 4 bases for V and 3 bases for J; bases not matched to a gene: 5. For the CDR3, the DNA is TGCGCCAGCAGCCTAGCGGGGAATGACTACGAGCAGTACTTC. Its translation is CASSLAGNDYEQYF.

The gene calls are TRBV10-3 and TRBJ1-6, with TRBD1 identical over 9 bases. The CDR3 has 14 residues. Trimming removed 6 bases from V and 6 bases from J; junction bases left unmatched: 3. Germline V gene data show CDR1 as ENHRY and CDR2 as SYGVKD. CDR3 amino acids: CAIRGTGSNSPLHF. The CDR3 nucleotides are TGTGCCATCAGGGGGACAGGGTCTAATTCACCCCTCCACTTT.

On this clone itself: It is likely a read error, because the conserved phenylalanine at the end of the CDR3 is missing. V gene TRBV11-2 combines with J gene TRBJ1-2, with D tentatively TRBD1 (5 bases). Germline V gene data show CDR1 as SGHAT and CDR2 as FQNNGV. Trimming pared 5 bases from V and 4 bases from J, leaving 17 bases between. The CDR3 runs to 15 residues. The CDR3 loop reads CASSRKAGTPYGYTL. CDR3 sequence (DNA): TGTGCCAGCAGCAGGAAGGCAGGGACGCCCTATGGCTACACCCTC.

The CDR3 loop is CASSYGLAGVRTDTQYF. For the CDR3, the DNA is TGTGCCAGCAGCTACGGACTAGCGGGAGTGAGGACAGATACGCAGTATTTT. This rearrangement joins TRBV7-9 to TRBJ2-3; 13 positions agree with TRBD2. Germline V CDR1 and CDR2: SEHNR, FQNEAQ (reference sequence). Trimming at V came to 4 bases and at J to 3 bases, leaving 7 bases not matched to a gene. The CDR3 sequence is 17 residues long.

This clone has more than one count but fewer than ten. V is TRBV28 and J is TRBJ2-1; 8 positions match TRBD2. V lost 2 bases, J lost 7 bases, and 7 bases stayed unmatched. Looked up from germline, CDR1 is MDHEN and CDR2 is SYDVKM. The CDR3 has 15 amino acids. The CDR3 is CASSLAGGPVNEQFF. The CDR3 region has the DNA TGTGCCAGCAGTTTAGCGGGAGGCCCCGTGAATGAGCAGTTCTTC.

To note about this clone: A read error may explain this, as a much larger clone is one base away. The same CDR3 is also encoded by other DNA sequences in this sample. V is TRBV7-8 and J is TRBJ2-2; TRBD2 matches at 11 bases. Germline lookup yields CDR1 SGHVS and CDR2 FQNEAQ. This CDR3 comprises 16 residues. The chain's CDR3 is CASREPGLAASGELFF. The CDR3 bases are TGCGCCAGCAGGGAACCGGGACTAGCGGCCTCCGGGGAGCTGTTTTTT.

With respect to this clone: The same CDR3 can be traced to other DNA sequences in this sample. The CDR3 is CASDRLAGGGNEQFF. CDR3 in DNA: TGTGCCAGCGACCGACTAGCGGGAGGAGGGAATGAGCAGTTCTTC. The chain employs TRBV6-5 and TRBJ2-1, with 13 bases aligning to TRBD2. The V segment lost 8 bases and the J segment 7 bases; nucleotides outside the gene matches: 8. The CDR3 contains 15 residues. Germline V gene data show CDR1 as MNHEY and CDR2 as SVGAGI.

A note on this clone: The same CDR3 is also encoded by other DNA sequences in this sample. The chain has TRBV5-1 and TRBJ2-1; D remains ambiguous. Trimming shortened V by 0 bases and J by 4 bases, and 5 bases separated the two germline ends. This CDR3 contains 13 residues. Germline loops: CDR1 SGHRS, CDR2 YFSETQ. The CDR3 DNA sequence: TGCGCCAGCAGCTTGGATGGGTACAATGAGCAGTTCTTC. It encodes CASSLDGYNEQFF.

CDR3 nucleotide sequence: TGTGCCTGGAGTCCCGGGCGGAGCACAGATACGCAGTATTTT. Translation: CAWSPGRSTDTQYF. The chain couples TRBV30 to TRBJ2-3; no firm D call. Germline V gene sequence: CDR1 GTSNPN, CDR2 SVGIG (reference sequence). V gave up 2 bases and J gave up 0 bases, with 9 bases separating them. The CDR3 is made up of 14 amino acids.